What follows are 31 T cell receptor beta chains derived from one specimen sequenced in a study of T cell responses to AZD1222 COVID-19 vaccine. Sequenced by immunoSEQ multiplex PCR; TCRdb stores in-frame clones only, minus some. Of 110,000 or so clones listed, more than 70% are singletons. The material was peripheral blood, obtained 28 days after the second AZD1222 dose. The receptors were gathered from an adult who received the AZD1222 COVID-19 vaccine.

This clone was recorded only once. The V and J genes are TRBV15 and TRBJ1-6; tentatively, D is TRBD1 (5 bases). Germline loops: CDR1 LNHNV, CDR2 YYDKDF (reference sequence). Trimming cost V 5 bases and J 0 bases, with 11 bases left between them. This CDR3 is 16 amino acids long. CDR3 sequence (DNA): TGTGCCACCAGCGGACATAGGAACTCCTATAATTCACCCCTCCACTTT. Its translation: CATSGHRNSYNSPLHF. Combining the CDR3 with reference TRBV15 and TRBJ1-6 gives the whole variable domain DAMVIQNPRYQVTQFGKPVTLSCSQTLNHNVMYWYQQKSSQAPKLLFHYYDKDFNNEADTPDNFQSRRPNTSFCFLDIRSPGLGDTAMYLCATSGHRNSYNSPLHFGNGTRLTVT.

The J gene is TRBJ2-3, the V gene TRBV7-3; D might be TRBD1 or TRBD2, each matching 6 bases. V lost 0 bases and J lost 6, with 13 bases in between. Looked up from germline, CDR1 is SGHTA and CDR2 is FQGTGA. The CDR3 is 15 amino acids. The CDR3 region is CASSLTGGFVDTQYF. CDR3 nucleotide sequence: TGTGCCAGCAGCTTAACGGGGGGCTTCGTGGATACGCAGTATTTT.

On this clone: The junction and the germline gene differ at one end; a read error may be behind it. The J gene is TRBJ1-1, the V gene TRBV10-3; D is ambiguous. This CDR3 is 13 amino acids long. Germline V lookup: CDR1 ENHRY, CDR2 SYGVKD. The CDR3 sequence is CAIRELMNTEAFF. CDR3 nucleotide sequence: TGTGCCATCAGGGAGTTAATGAACACTGAAGCTTTCTTT.

This chain connects TRBV9 to TRBJ2-7; 8 bases agree with TRBD2. Per the germline V gene, CDR1 is SGDLS and CDR2 is YYNGEE. The CDR3 length is 14 residues. V was clipped by 4 bases and J by 7 bases; unmatched bases: 10. This chain's CDR3 is CASSPGGVEPEQYF. The CDR3 DNA sequence: TGTGCCAGCAGCCCCGGGGGGGTTGAACCAGAGCAGTACTTC.

This clone was counted once. The chain combines TRBV5-5 with TRBJ1-5, with D possibly being TRBD1 (6 bases). The V gene lost 4 bases and the J gene lost 6 bases, with 17 bases spanning the gap. CDR1 is SGHKS and CDR2 is YYEKEE in the germline V gene (reference sequence). This CDR3 spans 15 amino acids. The CDR3 here is CASSITGSYGQPQHF. The CDR3 DNA reads TGTGCCAGCAGCATCACAGGGTCGTACGGTCAGCCCCAGCATTTT. Variable domain in full (rest from reference TRBV5-5 and TRBJ1-5): DAGVTQSPTHLIKTRGQQVTLRCSPISGHKSVSWYQQVLGQGPQFIFQYYEKEERGRGNFPDRFSARQFPNYSSELNVNALLLGDSALYLCASSITGSYGQPQHFGDGTRLSIL.

This chain links TRBV6-5 with TRBJ2-1; D unresolved. Germline values: CDR1 MNHEY, CDR2 SVGAGI. Trimming took off 10 bases at V and 0 bases at J, with 16 bases between the two ends. This CDR3 is 15 amino acids long. The DNA for the CDR3 is TGTGCCACCCGAACTACACTGAGCTCCTACAATGAGCAGTTCTTC. Its protein product is CATRTTLSSYNEQFF.

In nucleotides, the CDR3 is TGTGCCAGCAGCTTAATGGGGACAGGGGGCTACGAGCAGTACTTC. Translated: CASSLMGTGGYEQYF. The rearrangement joins TRBV7-9 to TRBJ2-7, with 11 bases that match TRBD1. The CDR3 extends over 15 amino acids. The V gene end was trimmed by 2 bases and the J gene end by 3 bases; junction bases not matched to a gene: 3. The germline V gene has CDR1 SEHNR and CDR2 FQNEAQ (reference sequence).

The V call is TRBV7-8, the J call TRBJ1-1, with 8 positions matching TRBD1. The CDR3 totals 14 residues. Germline trimming cut 4 bases from V and 2 bases from J; bases unmatched to any gene: 3. The germline gives CDR1 SGHVS, CDR2 FQNEAQ. DNA for the CDR3: TGTGCCAGCAGCTGGGACAGGACCAACACTGAAGCTTTCTTT. Translating it yields CASSWDRTNTEAFF.

CDR3 residues: CASSPRQGWGYTF. The CDR3 DNA reads TGTGCCAGCTCACCACGGCAGGGATGGGGCTACACCTTC. The chain employs TRBV18 and TRBJ1-2; TRBD1 might be the D (5 bases). CDR3 length: 13 residues. Germline-derived CDR1 and CDR2 are KGHSH and LQKENI. Trimming removed 1 base from V and 8 bases from J, with 11 bases in between.

This clone appeared once. The chain links TRBV3-1 (or the pseudogene TRBV3-2) to TRBJ1-2; no clear D gene. V was cut by 5 bases and J by 3 bases, with 10 bases left in between. Germline-derived CDR1 and CDR2 are LGHDT and YNNKEL (reference sequence). The CDR3 consists of 13 residues. DNA of the CDR3: TGTGCCAGCAGCTCCGGGATTCACTATGGCTACACCTTC. As protein: CASSSGIHYGYTF.

V is TRBV29-1 and J is TRBJ1-1; maybe TRBD1 (6 bases). Germline CDR1 is SQVTM and CDR2 is ANQGSEA. V was shortened by 2 bases and J by 3 bases, with 7 bases between the two germline ends. The CDR3 extends over 12 amino acids. CDR3 in amino acids: CSVESGDTEAFF. CDR3 in DNA: TGCAGCGTTGAATCAGGGGACACTGAAGCTTTCTTT.

This clone appeared a few times. The V gene is TRBV7-3, the J gene TRBJ2-2, with 9 bases aligning to TRBD2. CDR3 size: 14 residues. With 2 bases clipped from V and 7 bases from J, the junction kept 2 bases outside the gene matches. Per the germline V gene, CDR1 is SGHTA and CDR2 is FQGTGA. CDR3: CASSLASGNGELFF. In DNA, the CDR3 is TGTGCCAGCAGCTTAGCTAGCGGGAACGGGGAGCTGTTTTTT.

The V call is TRBV7-3, the J call TRBJ2-3, with 8 bases fitting TRBD1. The CDR3 totals 14 residues. Germline assignment: CDR1 SGHTA and CDR2 FQGTGA. Unmatched junction bases numbered 4, after V lost 7 bases and J lost 1 base. CDR3 nucleotide sequence: TGTGCCAGCAAACCGGGACAGGGCACAGATACGCAGTATTTT. It translates to CASKPGQGTDTQYF.

The chain links TRBV5-6 to TRBJ2-2; 9 bases are shared with TRBD1. After removal of 4 bases from V and 6 bases from J, the junction contained 16 bases not matched to a gene. Germline CDR1 reads SGHDT; CDR2 reads YYEEEE. The CDR3 has 18 residues. CDR3 DNA: TGTGCCAGCAGCATTGGGACAGGGACATTTTGGGTAGCCGGGGAGCTGTTTTTT. Translating it yields CASSIGTGTFWVAGELFF.

V gene TRBV2 combines with J gene TRBJ2-1; 9 bases match TRBD2. The junction had 9 bases not matched to a gene; V was cut back by 6 bases and J by 6 bases. The CDR3 consists of 15 residues. CDR1 and CDR2 (germline): SNHLY, FYNNEI. The CDR3, as DNA: TGTGCCAGCAGCACCAGCGGGGGGCTACCCAATGAGCAGTTCTTC. Its translation is CASSTSGGLPNEQFF.

The chain couples TRBV4-3 to TRBJ2-6; TRBD1 matches 11 bases. There are 18 residues in the CDR3. CDR1 LGHNA and CDR2 YSLEER come from the germline V gene. The V gene end was trimmed by 1 base and the J gene end by 1 base; junction bases not matched to a gene: 3. The CDR3 protein is CASSQGGQGVSGANVLTF. The CDR3 bases are TGCGCCAGCAGCCAAGGGGGACAGGGGGTATCTGGGGCCAACGTCCTGACTTTC.

The V and J genes are TRBV6-5 and TRBJ2-3, with 8 bases matching TRBD2. The CDR3 is 14 amino acids. Looked up from germline, CDR1 is MNHEY and CDR2 is SVGAGI. V was pared by 5 bases and J by 4 bases, with 5 bases of the junction left unmatched. CDR3 nucleotides: TGTGCCAGCAGTCCTCACGGGGGGGCAGATACGCAGTATTTT. Protein: CASSPHGGADTQYF.

The chain combines TRBV28 with TRBJ2-7; TRBD2 matches 7 bases. Trimming cost V 7 bases and J 0 bases; bases outside gene matches: 9. Looked up from germline, CDR1 is MDHEN and CDR2 is SYDVKM. This CDR3 is 15 amino acids long. The CDR3 DNA reads TGTGCCAGCACCCCCCTCGGCGGGAGCTCCTACGAGCAGTACTTC. Protein sequence: CASTPLGGSSYEQYF.

The CDR3 loop reads CALKGLAGSTDTQYF. DNA of the CDR3: TGTGCCCTCAAGGGACTAGCGGGGTCTACGGATACGCAGTATTTT. This chain connects TRBV15 to TRBJ2-3, with 13 bases that match TRBD2. Trimming cost V 11 bases and J 6 bases; bases outside gene matches: 11. The CDR3 sequence is 15 residues long. Per germline, CDR1 LNHNV and CDR2 YYDKDF (reference sequence).

The rearrangement uses TRBV9 and TRBJ2-3, with TRBD2 matching 8 bases. This CDR3 spans 15 amino acids. Germline V gene sequence: CDR1 SGDLS, CDR2 YYNGEE. The V segment lost 7 bases and the J segment 5 bases; nucleotides outside the gene matches: 12. In nucleotides, the CDR3 is TGTGCCAGCCGTAGCGGGGAAGGGATTTTAGATACGCAGTATTTT. It translates to CASRSGEGILDTQYF.

Remarks on this clone: A read error is likely, as this CDR3 ends without the conserved phenylalanine or tryptophan. No DNA is shown, since the ends of the CDR3 on it are uncertain; the CDR3 is the one TCRdb lists. The chain combines TRBV25-1 with TRBJ2-7; TRBD1, the D gene given by the table, was not confirmed from the DNA. CDR1 and CDR2 from the germline V gene are MGHDK and SYGVNS. The CDR3 spans 8 residues, counting both ends. The CDR3 spells CARLQQVT.

The CDR3 loop is CASSLGTGGSPLHF. CDR3 nucleotide sequence: TGTGCCAGCAGCTTAGGGACAGGGGGCTCACCCCTCCACTTT. The chain combines TRBV7-9 with TRBJ1-6; 11 bases are shared with TRBD1. The CDR3 length is 14 residues. The germline CDR1 and CDR2 sequences are SEHNR and FQNEAQ (reference sequence). The V and J ends lost 1 base and 10 bases, in that order; junction bases with no gene match: 0.

This clone was seen once. The gene calls are TRBV4-3 and TRBJ1-4, with D maybe TRBD1 (5 bases). V was trimmed by 0 bases and J by 1 base, leaving 6 bases between them. The CDR3 sequence is 15 residues long. CDR1 and CDR2 (germline): LGHNA, YSLEER. In DNA, the CDR3 is TGCGCCAGCAGCCAAGACAGGGAAACTAATGAAAAACTGTTTTTT. As protein: CASSQDRETNEKLFF.

V and J are TRBV6-6 and TRBJ1-3; D is unclear. Germline V gene sequence: CDR1 MNHNY, CDR2 SVGAGI (reference sequence). The CDR3 runs to 15 residues. Between the trimmed V and J ends, which lost 6 bases and 3 bases, there was a span of 15 bases. This chain's CDR3 is CASRKNAASGNTIYF. In DNA form, the CDR3 reads TGTGCCAGCAGGAAAAATGCTGCCAGTGGAAACACCATATATTTT.

The rearrangement uses TRBV29-1 and TRBJ1-1; D perhaps matches TRBD1 (5 bases). The CDR3 has 11 residues. Germline-derived CDR1 and CDR2 are SQVTM and ANQGSEA. The CDR3 region has the DNA TGCGTGGGGACGAGGAACACTGAAGCTTTCTTT. It translates to CVGTRNTEAFF.

The rearrangement uses TRBV7-2 and TRBJ1-3, with D possibly being TRBD1 (5 bases). This CDR3 comprises 12 residues. Germline V CDR1 and CDR2: SGHTA, FQGNSA. CDR3 sequence (DNA): TGTGCGTGGGGACTCTCTGGAAACACCATATATTTT. Protein product: CAWGLSGNTIYF.

V gene TRBV2 combines with J gene TRBJ1-5, with D possibly matching TRBD1 (6 bases). Germline-derived CDR1 and CDR2 are SNHLY and FYNNEI. V was clipped by 4 bases and J by 3 bases, with 10 bases between them. The CDR3 runs to 14 residues. CDR3 sequence (DNA): TGTGCCAGCAGTGGGCAGGGGAACAATCAGCCCCAGCATTTT. Its translation: CASSGQGNNQPQHF.

The gene calls are TRBV5-4 and TRBJ1-1, with D possibly being TRBD1 (5 bases). Germline values: CDR1 SGHNT, CDR2 YYREEE (reference sequence). V lost 0 bases and J 0 bases, leaving 12 bases between the germline ends. This CDR3 contains 16 residues. The CDR3 nucleotides are TGTGCCAGCAGCTTGGAGCCCTCAGGGCTGAACACTGAAGCTTTCTTT. Protein product: CASSLEPSGLNTEAFF.

This clone was picked up one time. This chain uses TRBV10-2 with TRBJ2-4, with 7 bases fitting TRBD1. The V segment lost 4 bases and the J segment 3 bases; nucleotides outside the gene matches: 3. The CDR3 runs to 14 residues. Germline V CDR1 and CDR2: WSHSY, SAAADI. CDR3 DNA: TGCGCCAGCAGTGTAGCAGGGGGCAAAAACATTCAGTACTTC. The encoded protein is CASSVAGGKNIQYF.

V gene TRBV15 combines with J gene TRBJ2-7; D possibly corresponds to TRBD2 (6 bases). CDR3 length: 15 residues. V shed 1 base and J shed 2 bases, with 12 bases lying between them. Germline V gene lookup returns CDR1 LNHNV and CDR2 YYDKDF (reference sequence). The chain's CDR3 is CATSRGGTQAYEQYF. CDR3 DNA sequence: TGTGCCACCAGCAGAGGCGGGACCCAAGCCTACGAGCAGTACTTC.

This sequence joins TRBV14 and TRBJ1-2; 11 bases line up with TRBD1. The CDR3 has 13 residues. The germline gives CDR1 SGHDN, CDR2 FVKESK. Unmatched junction bases numbered 6, after V lost 8 bases and J lost 7 bases. CDR3 region: CASAGQGALGYTF. Here the CDR3 DNA reads TGTGCCAGCGCCGGACAGGGGGCGCTTGGCTACACCTTC.